Sequencing of this T cell receptor beta chain was carried out in a study of patients and donors after allogeneic stem cell transplantation. TCRdb called the RT-PCR reads again in MiXCR, with one record for every CDR3 protein. Counted here are about a million distinct CDR3 sequences, roughly 18% occurring once; the ten biggest clones make up roughly 6%. The CDR3 is 14 amino acids. V lost 8 bases and J 2 bases, leaving 13 bases between the germline ends. The gene calls are TRBV12-3 or TRBV12-4 and TRBJ1-3; D remains unclear. This sequence originates from a human donor who was either an allogeneic HSCT recipient or a stem cell or donor lymphocyte infusion donor (not recorded which). It is not recorded whose cells these are; they may come from a transplant donor. The sequenced material came from blood, either unsorted or a sorted T cell fraction (not recorded which). The CDR3 nucleotides are TGTGCCAGCGGTCCCCGGGTGACTGGAAACACCATATATTTT. It is translated as CASGPRVTGNTIYF.